This T cell receptor beta chain was recorded in a study of T cell repertoires in cytomegalovirus infection. General observations from the study: HLA-C-restricted CMV clonotypes gave the most frequent clonotype in two of eight donors.

TCRdb analysed the reads with MiXCR anew, one entry per CDR3 protein. The data show 700,000 to 850,000 distinct CDR3 sequences, around a third seen once. This CDR3 spans 14 amino acids. Trimming removed 11 bases from V and 5 bases from J, with 20 bases in between. Germline V gene lookup returns CDR1 SNHLY and CDR2 FYNNEI. The sample holds a few counts of this clonotype. Its cognate antigen is unknown. The rearrangement joins TRBV2 to TRBJ2-3; no firm D call. Sample: cultured CD8+ T cells from PBMCs, taken from culture after CMV antigen stimulation. The clonotype comes from a human donor in good health (CMV status not recorded). Some clones in this sample may be carry-over from other donors' samples. This chain's CDR3 is CAQQYLGLGDTQYF. In DNA form, the CDR3 reads TGTGCCCAGCAATATTTAGGGCTTGGAGATACGCAGTATTTT.